Here is one TCR beta chain with its context. The data were obtained in a study of glioma-infiltrating T cells after dendritic cell vaccination. Repertoires were generated with immunoSEQ multiplex PCR, while TCRdb's copy carries only in-frame clones and drops some. The sample lists about 64,000 clones; 82% were seen once. Blood PBMC samples: pre-vaccination, two weeks post third vaccination, and at tumor progression. Germline values: CDR1 SEHNR, CDR2 FQNEAQ (reference sequence). This CDR3 contains 16 residues. V lost 5 bases, J lost 0 bases, and 4 bases stayed unmatched. The chain employs TRBV7-9 and TRBJ1-3, with TRBD1 matching over 10 bases. This clonotype was sampled from a human donor with glioblastoma. The specimen was blood, collected before dendritic cell vaccination. Here the CDR3 DNA reads TGTGCCAGCAGCCCGGGACAGGGGAGCTCTGGAAACACCATATATTTT. Translated, it gives CASSPGQGSSGNTIYF. The variable domain in full, with the rest retrieved from reference TRBV7-9 and TRBJ1-3, is DTGVSQNPRHKITKRGQNVTFRCDPISEHNRLYWYRQTLGQGPEFLTYFQNEAQLEKSRLLSDRFSAERPKGSFSTLEIQRTEQGDSAMYLCASSPGQGSSGNTIYFGEGSWLTVV.